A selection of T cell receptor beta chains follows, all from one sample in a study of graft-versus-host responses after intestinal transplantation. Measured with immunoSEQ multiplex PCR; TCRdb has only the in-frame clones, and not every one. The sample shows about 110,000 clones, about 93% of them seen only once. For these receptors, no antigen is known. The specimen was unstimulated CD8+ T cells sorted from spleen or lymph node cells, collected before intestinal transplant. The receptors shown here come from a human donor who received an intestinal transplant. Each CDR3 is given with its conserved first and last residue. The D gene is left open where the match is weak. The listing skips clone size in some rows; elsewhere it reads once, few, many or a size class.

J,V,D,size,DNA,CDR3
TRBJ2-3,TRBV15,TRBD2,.,TGTGCCACCAGCAGACCTAGCGGGAGTCTCGGGGATACGCAGTATTTT,CATSRPSGSLGDTQYF
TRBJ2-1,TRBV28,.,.,TGTGCCAGCAGTTTATTAGTAGCCTATACTAGGGACAATGAGCAGTTCTTC,CASSLLVAYTRDNEQFF
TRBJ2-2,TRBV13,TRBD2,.,TGTGCCAGCAGCGAGGGACTAGCGGGAGGCCCCCCTACCGGGGAGCTGTTTTTT,CASSEGLAGGPPTGELFF
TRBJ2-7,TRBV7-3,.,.,TGTGCCAGCGGCTTCTCACAGTCTTACGAGCAGTACTTC,CASGFSQSYEQYF
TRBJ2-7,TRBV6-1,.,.,TGTGCCAGCAGTGAATGGGCGGGCAGGAGCTCCTACGAGCAGTACTTC,CASSEWAGRSSYEQYF
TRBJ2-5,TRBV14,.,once,TGTGCCAGCAGCCAAGCACAGTGGGGGCGGGAAGAGACCCAGTACTTC,CASSQAQWGREETQYF
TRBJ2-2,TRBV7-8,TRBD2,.,TGTGCCAGCAGCTTCGGACTAGCGGGAGTCGTGGACACCGGGGAGCTGTTTTTT,CASSFGLAGVVDTGELFF
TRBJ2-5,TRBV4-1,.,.,TGCGCCAGCAGCCAAGATAATCCGGGGGAGACCCAGTACTTC,CASSQDNPGETQYF
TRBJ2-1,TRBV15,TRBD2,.,TGTGCCACCAGGAGCACTAGCGACCCCTCCTACAATGAGCAGTTCTTC,CATRSTSDPSYNEQFF
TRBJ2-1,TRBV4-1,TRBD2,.,TGCGCCAGTAGCCTCGGGCGGGAGGACCAAGCCCGGTTCTTC,CASSLGREDQARFF
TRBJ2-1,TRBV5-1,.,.,TGCGCCAGCAGCTTATCAGGCAGGGCGCACGAGCAGTTCTTC,CASSLSGRAHEQFF
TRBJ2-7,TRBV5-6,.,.,TGTGCCAGCAGCTTGGGGACAGAAACGGCCTACGAGCAGTACTTC,CASSLGTETAYEQYF
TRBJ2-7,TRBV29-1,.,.,TGCAGCGTTGAGGACTCAAGGGATTACGAGCAGTACTTC,CSVEDSRDYEQYF
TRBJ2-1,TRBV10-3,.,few,TGTGCCATCAGTGACGGCAATGAGCAGTTCTTC,CAISDGNEQFF
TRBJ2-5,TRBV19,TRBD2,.,TGTGCCAGTAGTATCGCTAGCGGGAGGGAAAAAGAGACCCAGTACTTC,CASSIASGREKETQYF
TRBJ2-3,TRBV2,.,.,TGTGCCAGCAGCGGGGCCAATAGGGCAGATACGCAGTATTTT,CASSGANRADTQYF
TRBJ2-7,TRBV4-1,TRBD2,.,TGCGCCAGCAGCCAAGATAACGGGAGGGGCTACGAGCAGTACTTC,CASSQDNGRGYEQYF